This record concerns one T cell receptor beta chain sequence. What it binds is not known. Generated by immunoSEQ multiplex PCR, the TCRdb table keeps only in-frame clones and is missing some. Of about 6,000 clones in the sample, roughly 73% were seen once. These data come from a study of immune characteristics of hereditary and idiopathic chronic pancreatitis. General observations from the study: Tissue came only from TPIAT, so disease duration may affect findings. Controls had less diverse, more clonal TCRbeta repertoires than both pancreatitis groups. Vbeta-Jbeta usage, including TRBV10, TRBV19, TRBV23 and TRBV5, differed by pancreatitis type.

Patients having total pancreatectomy with islet autotransplantation provided the chronic pancreatitis pancreas tissue. Included chronic pancreatitis patients had no known history of diabetes. V lost 0 bases to trimming and J lost 3 bases, with 12 bases between them. The CDR3 spans 16 residues. CDR1 and CDR2 (germline): MGHRA, YSYEKL. The chain combines TRBV4-1 with TRBJ1-5; D is uncertain. Sequenced: pancreas tissue with hereditary chronic pancreatitis. The origin of this receptor is a human donor with chronic pancreatitis. The CDR3 nucleotides are TGCGCCAGCAGCCAAGAAGGAAGGGCTTACAATCAGCCCCAGCATTTT. As protein: CASSQEGRAYNQPQHF.